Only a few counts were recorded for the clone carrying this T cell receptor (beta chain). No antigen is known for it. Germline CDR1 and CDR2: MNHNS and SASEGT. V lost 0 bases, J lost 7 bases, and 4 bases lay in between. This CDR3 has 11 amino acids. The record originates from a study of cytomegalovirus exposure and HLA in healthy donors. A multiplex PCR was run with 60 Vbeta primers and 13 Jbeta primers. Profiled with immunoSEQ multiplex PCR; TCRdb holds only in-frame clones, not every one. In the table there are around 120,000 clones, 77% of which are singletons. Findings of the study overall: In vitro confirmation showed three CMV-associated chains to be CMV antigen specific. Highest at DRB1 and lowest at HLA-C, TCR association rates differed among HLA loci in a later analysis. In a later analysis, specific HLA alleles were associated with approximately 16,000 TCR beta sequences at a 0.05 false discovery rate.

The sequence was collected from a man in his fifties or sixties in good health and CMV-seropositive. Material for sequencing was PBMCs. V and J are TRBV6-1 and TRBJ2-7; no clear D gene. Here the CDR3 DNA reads TGTGCCAGCAGTGAAGCCAGGGAGCAGTACTTC. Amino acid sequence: CASSEAREQYF.